The 9 T cell receptor beta chains in this list originate from one sample, sequenced in a study of T-cell reconstitution after alpha-beta-depleted transplantation in children. For TCRbeta, the library was prepared with unique molecular identifiers. From the PCR reads, TCRdb called clonotypes with MiXCR, one entry per CDR3 protein. The sample records more than 550,000 distinct CDR3 sequences, about 10% being singletons. The specimen was PBMCs from the stem cell graft donor, collected from the stem cell graft. The receptors were gathered from a human donor who donated a stem cell graft to a child with acute myeloid leukemia.

This clonotype has at least ten counts. V and J are TRBV24-1 and TRBJ2-1, with D hard to call. Germline-derived CDR1 and CDR2 are KGHDR and SFDVKD. The V end was cut by 2 bases, the J end by 0 bases, with 7 bases between. CDR3 length: 15 amino acids. The CDR3 spells CATSDSDPSYNEQFF. The CDR3 coding sequence is TGTGCCACCAGTGATTCGGATCCCTCCTACAATGAGCAGTTCTTC.

At least ten counts were recorded for this clonotype. This chain links TRBV2 with TRBJ1-3; D ambiguous. V was shortened by 7 bases and J by 0 bases, with 13 bases between the two germline ends. Per germline, CDR1 SNHLY and CDR2 FYNNEI. This CDR3 comprises 15 residues. The CDR3 spells CASKEVISSGNTIYF. CDR3 nucleotides: TGTGCCAGCAAGGAGGTGATCAGCTCTGGAAACACCATATATTTT.

This clonotype was found many times. The CDR3 region is CASSVGTAFSGNTIYF. The CDR3 DNA is TGTGCCAGCAGCGTCGGGACGGCGTTCTCTGGAAACACCATATATTTT. V and J are TRBV7-3 and TRBJ1-3; possibly TRBD1 for D (5 bases). Trimming shortened V by 5 bases and J by 0 bases, and 14 bases separated the two germline ends. This CDR3 is 16 amino acids long. The germline gives CDR1 SGHTA, CDR2 FQGTGA.

This clonotype has a count of ten or more. The rearrangement uses TRBV6-2 or TRBV6-3 and TRBJ2-1; D is ambiguous. Germline loops: CDR1 MNHEY, CDR2 SVGEGT. Trimming removed 0 bases from V and 8 bases from J, with 5 bases in between. This CDR3 spans 12 amino acids. CDR3: CASSYSTDEQFF. The CDR3 bases are TGTGCCAGCAGTTACTCGACGGATGAGCAGTTCTTC.

This clonotype was counted a few times. DNA of the CDR3: TGTGCCAGCAACACTCAATCGGGACCGCAGTATTTT. Translating gives CASNTQSGPQYF. This chain joins TRBV7-8 and TRBJ2-3; perhaps D is TRBD1 or TRBD2 (5 bases each). The CDR3 extends over 12 amino acids. V dropped 7 bases and J dropped 10 bases, with 15 bases sitting between them. Germline values: CDR1 SGHVS, CDR2 FQNEAQ.

The chain employs TRBV6-1 and TRBJ2-7; 7 bases are shared with TRBD2. The CDR3 runs to 14 residues. Trimming cost V 6 bases and J 0 bases; bases outside gene matches: 5. Germline V lookup: CDR1 MNHNS, CDR2 SASEGT. The CDR3, as DNA: TGTGCCAGCAGAGCAAGCGGGACCTCCTACGAGCAGTACTTC. Protein: CASRASGTSYEQYF.

The chain couples TRBV12-3 or TRBV12-4 to TRBJ2-3, with a weak D call TRBD2 (7 bases). The CDR3 length is 15 residues. V lost 3 bases and J lost 2, with 12 bases in between. The CDR3 nucleotides read TGTGCCAGCAGTTTGGGAGGGGGGCCCACAGATACGCAGTATTTT. It is translated as CASSLGGGPTDTQYF.

This clonotype was counted only a few times. The V call is TRBV27, the J call TRBJ2-3; D might be TRBD1 (5 bases). Germline V gives CDR1 MNHEY, CDR2 SMNVEV (reference sequence). This CDR3 has 15 residues. Trimming removed 2 bases at V and 4 bases at J, with 13 bases between. The CDR3 DNA follows: TGTGCCAGCAGTTTAATAGGGGTGCAGGCAGATACGCAGTATTTT. This codes for CASSLIGVQADTQYF.

The genes are TRBV4-3 and TRBJ2-7, with 8 bases fitting TRBD1. CDR3 length: 15 residues. V trimming: 0 bases; J trimming: 1 base; junction bases outside the gene matches: 2. The germline CDR1 and CDR2 sequences are LGHNA and YSLEER. The CDR3 DNA sequence: TGCGCCAGCAGCCAAGAGACAGGGGATTCCTACGAGCAGTACTTC. Translating it yields CASSQETGDSYEQYF.